This record concerns one TCR beta chain sequence. This clone showed up just a few times. No antigen is known for it. Within one base of it there is no much larger clone, and no base qualities were kept. For deep sequencing of PBMC libraries, mostly 450 to 500 ng of input genomic DNA was used, and six replicates were run per sample. Following the manufacturer's instructions, the team built TCRbeta libraries using the immunoSEQ hsTCRbeta kit. The completed libraries were mixed into a single pool at 3 nM, then sequenced with an Illumina NovaSeq 6000 S4 flow cell. Turning to the authors' computational methods: The immunoSEQ Analyzer was used for raw data preprocessing and quality control. The analysis was limited to productive rearrangements, and each clonotype was defined by a unique CDR3 amino acid sequence. Repertoire clonality was estimated as the Gini-Simpson index, computed with the R package tcR. Student's t test was used to compare Gini indices, and Pearson correlation was used to assess associations with tumor size change. In its TCRdb copy, this immuneACCESS table keeps in-frame sequences only and misses some clones. Where compared with another copy, unresolved V genes explain less than half of these, and the others have no known cause. That table furnishes V, J and clone size, whereas the DNA furnished D and trimming. For this sample the table gives roughly 15,000 clones, of which 70% to 75% were detected only once. 2.5% to 3.5% of the sample goes to the ten largest clones.

These data come from a study of neoadjuvant anti-PD-1 for oral cavity cancer (dated by TCRdb to about 2021). Regarding the study in general: Before curative-intent surgical resection, most patients were given three to four biweekly doses of nivolumab at 3 mg/kg. A fourth nivolumab dose was given around day 43 to patients without progression, and definitive surgical resection was performed in those patients on days 50-56. Under RECIST 1.1, a patient counted as a responder if showing complete response, partial response or stable disease, and as a non-responder if showing progression. A roughly 33% response rate was observed in the parent correlative cohort, in which about a dozen patients were included. Overall results and qualifications from the work: Higher pretreatment blood Treg/Th17 ratios correlated with both higher pretreatment blood TCRbeta clonality and lower post-treatment tumor TCRbeta clonality. The TCR analyses had only a few patients in each response group, and the authors called for validation in larger cohorts. Within PBMCs, T cell clonality (Gini index) was significantly higher in non-responders than responders after neoadjuvant nivolumab.

Based on the germline V gene, the CDR1 and CDR2 sequences are SGHVS and FQNEAQ. Compared with germline, V lacks 3 bases and J lacks 4 bases; bases without a gene match: 4. From cysteine to phenylalanine, the CDR3 is 14 amino acids long. Solely the CDR3 DNA is kept, with 42 bases framed from the first base. The time point label of this sample denotes: after neoadjuvant nivolumab, at surgical resection. The patients had newly diagnosed stage II-IVA oral cavity squamous cell carcinoma and had not received any prior systemic or radiation treatment. Everyone in the cohort had locally advanced, HPV-negative oral cavity squamous cell carcinoma. No culture maintenance or expansion was done, as the peripheral blood mononuclear cells went straight to analysis. The samples were obtained from a longitudinal correlative study of a single-arm phase II trial testing neoadjuvant nivolumab in oral cavity squamous cell carcinoma. Subject-matched pre- and post-treatment PBMCs and tumors from three responders and three non-responders underwent genomic DNA-based TCRbeta sequencing. Peripheral blood mononuclear cells were collected once before nivolumab treatment and again after treatment, at the time of surgery. The Maxwell RSC DNA from Cells kit was used to isolate genomic DNA from PBMCs.

The chain is assembled from TRBV7-8 and TRBJ2-5; 8 bases in the middle match TRBD1. This specimen consisted of PBMCs, obtained after nivolumab (anti-PD-1) treatment. The receptor's source is a person between 35 and 79 years old with oral cavity squamous cell carcinoma. The DNA is as follows: TGTGCCAGCAGCTTGGGGCAGGGGGCAGAGACCCAGTACTTC. This yields the protein CASSLGQGAETQYF.